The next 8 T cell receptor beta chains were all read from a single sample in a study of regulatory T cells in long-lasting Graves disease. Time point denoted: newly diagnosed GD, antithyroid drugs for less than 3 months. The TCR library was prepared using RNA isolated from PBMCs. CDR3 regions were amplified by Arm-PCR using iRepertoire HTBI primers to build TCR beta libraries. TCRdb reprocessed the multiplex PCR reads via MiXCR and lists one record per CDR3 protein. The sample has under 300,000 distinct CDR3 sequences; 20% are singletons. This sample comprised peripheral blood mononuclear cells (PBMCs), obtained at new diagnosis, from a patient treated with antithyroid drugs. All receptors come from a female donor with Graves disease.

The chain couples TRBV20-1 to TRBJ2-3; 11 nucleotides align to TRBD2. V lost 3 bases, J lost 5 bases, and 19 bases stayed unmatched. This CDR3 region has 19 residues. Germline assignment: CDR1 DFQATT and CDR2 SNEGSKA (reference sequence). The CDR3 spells CSASPLGPNSGGALDTQYF. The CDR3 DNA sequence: TGCAGTGCTAGCCCCCTAGGCCCTAATAGCGGGGGGGCGTTAGATACGCAGTATTTT.

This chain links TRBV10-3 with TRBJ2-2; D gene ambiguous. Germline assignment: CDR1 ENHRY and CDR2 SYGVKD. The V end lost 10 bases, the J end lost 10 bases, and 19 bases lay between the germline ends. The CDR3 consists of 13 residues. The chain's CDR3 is CASSSGLSVELFF. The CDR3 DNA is TGTGCCAGCAGCTCCGGTCTCTCCGTGGAGCTGTTTTTT.

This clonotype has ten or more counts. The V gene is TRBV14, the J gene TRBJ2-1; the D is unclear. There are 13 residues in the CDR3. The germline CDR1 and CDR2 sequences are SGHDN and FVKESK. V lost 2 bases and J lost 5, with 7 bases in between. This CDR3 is CASSQPWNNEQFF. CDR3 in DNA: TGTGCCAGCAGCCAACCATGGAACAATGAGCAGTTCTTC.

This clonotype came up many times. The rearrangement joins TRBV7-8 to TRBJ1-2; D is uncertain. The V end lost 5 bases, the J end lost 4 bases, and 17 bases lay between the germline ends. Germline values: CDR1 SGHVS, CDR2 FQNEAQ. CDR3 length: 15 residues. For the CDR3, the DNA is TGTGCCAGCAGCCCTAGACCGACCCCGGCCTATGGCTACACCTTC. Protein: CASSPRPTPAYGYTF.

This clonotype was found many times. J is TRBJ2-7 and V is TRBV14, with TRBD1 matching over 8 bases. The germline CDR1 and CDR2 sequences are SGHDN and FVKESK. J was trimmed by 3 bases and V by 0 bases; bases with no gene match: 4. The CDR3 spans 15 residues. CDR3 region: CASSQDLDRVYEQYF. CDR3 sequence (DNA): TGTGCCAGCAGCCAAGATTTGGACAGGGTCTACGAGCAGTACTTC. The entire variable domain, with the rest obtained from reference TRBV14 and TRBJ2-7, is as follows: EAGVTQFPSHSVIEKGQTVTLRCDPISGHDNLYWYRRVMGKEIKFLLHFVKESKQDESGMPNNRFLAERTGGTYSTLKVQPAELEDSGVYFCASSQDLDRVYEQYFGPGTRLTVT.

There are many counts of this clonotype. CDR3 DNA sequence: TGTGCCATCAGTGCGGTTAGCGGGAGCACAGATACGCAGTATTTT. Translating gives CAISAVSGSTDTQYF. The chain joins TRBV10-3 to TRBJ2-3, with 7 bases aligning to TRBD2. V was clipped by 4 bases and J by 0 bases; unmatched bases: 4. CDR3 size: 15 residues. Germline V gene sequence: CDR1 ENHRY, CDR2 SYGVKD.

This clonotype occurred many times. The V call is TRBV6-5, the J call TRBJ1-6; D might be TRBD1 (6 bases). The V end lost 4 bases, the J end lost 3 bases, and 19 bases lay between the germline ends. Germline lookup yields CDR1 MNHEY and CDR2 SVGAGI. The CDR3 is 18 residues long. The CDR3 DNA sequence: TGTGCCAGCAGTTCGGCCTTTGGGACACAGTACTATAATTCACCCCTCCACTTT. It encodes CASSSAFGTQYYNSPLHF.

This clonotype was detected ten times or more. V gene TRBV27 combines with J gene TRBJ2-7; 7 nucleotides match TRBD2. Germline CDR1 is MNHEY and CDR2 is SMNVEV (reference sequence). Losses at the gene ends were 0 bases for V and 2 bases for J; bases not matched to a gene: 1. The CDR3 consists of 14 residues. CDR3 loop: CASSLSSGAYEQYF. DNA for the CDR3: TGTGCCAGCAGTTTATCCAGCGGGGCCTACGAGCAGTACTTC.